This T cell receptor (beta chain) was sequenced in a study of radiation and T cells in renal cell carcinoma. Documented time point: blood 4 weeks post-SBRT, at nephrectomy. Treatment specified: 15 Gy SBRT to primary tumor, nephrectomy 4 weeks later. After SBRT, blood was collected at 2 and 4 weeks, plus baseline. This clone has only one observation. One junction end disagrees with the germline gene, perhaps due to a read error. Sequencing was performed with immunoSEQ multiplex PCR; in TCRdb, only in-frame clones are kept and a portion is missing. Of roughly 58,000 clones detected, about three quarters appear once; the ten largest clones hold 6.5% to 7.5%. The CDR3 extends over 16 amino acids. CDR1 and CDR2 from the germline V gene are SSHAT and FNYEAQ (reference sequence).

This clonotype originated in a man between 60 and 75 years old with renal cell carcinoma. This material consisted of blood, taken from a patient whose treatment included radiotherapy and nephrectomy. The chain combines TRBV7-7 with TRBJ1-5; possibly TRBD1 for D (5 bases). The CDR3 nucleotides are TGCGCCAGCAGCCAAGATGGGGGGATCGGCAATCAGCCCCAGCATTTT. The encoded protein is CASSQDGGIGNQPQHF.